This TCR beta chain appears in the sequencing data of a study of PD-L1 blockade in urothelial cancer. Looking at the study overall: Patients started atezolizumab at some point between 2012 and 2014, 1,200 mg intravenously every 3 weeks. Patients previously received 0 to 3 chemotherapy regimens. Study-level points and caveats: Pretreatment blood TCR clonality under the median forecast improved survival. Durable-benefit patients expanded tumor-associated blood clones more at 3 weeks.

The protocol was immunoSEQ multiplex PCR, while the TCRdb copy is restricted to in-frame clones and leaves out a portion. The sample carries more than 50,000 clones, around 86% recorded once. Noted time point: pretreatment peripheral blood. Germline V gene sequence: CDR1 SGHDT, CDR2 YYEEEE. V lost 2 bases and J 3 bases, leaving 15 bases between the germline ends. The CDR3 is 17 amino acids. Remarks on this clone: Its antigen is not known.

The sequence was obtained from a man aged 70-80 years with urothelial cancer. Source: PBMCs, taken around atezolizumab (anti-PD-L1) treatment. The chain uses TRBV5-6 and TRBJ2-6, with D possibly being TRBD1 (5 bases). The CDR3 protein is CASSFNQGLGGANVLTF. The CDR3 nucleotides are TGTGCCAGCAGCTTTAATCAGGGTTTAGGTGGGGCCAACGTCCTGACTTTC.